The clone carrying this T cell receptor beta chain was counted once. Its specificity is unknown. Using immunoSEQ multiplex PCR, the repertoire was profiled, and TCRdb retains in-frame clones only, with some absent. The repertoire holds tens of thousands of clones, with approximately 82% as singletons. Described time point: week 47, end of study. Every vaccination contained 300 ug of the mutant IDH1 20-mer peptide and was paired with topical imiquimod. These data originate in a study of a mutant IDH1 vaccine in newly diagnosed glioma. The TCR comes from a man aged 18 to 30 with glioma. Some clones in this sample may be carry-over from other donors' samples. The sequences come from PBMCs, collected from a glioma patient whose treatment included an IDH1 peptide vaccine.

The CDR3 bases are TGTGCCAGCTCACCACCGGGACAGGGGAGGCACACCATATATTTT. It yields the protein CASSPPGQGRHTIYF. The V call is TRBV18, the J call TRBJ1-3, with 10 bases identical to TRBD1. The CDR3 has 15 residues. Germline V gives CDR1 KGHSH, CDR2 LQKENI. Trimming removed 0 bases from V and 8 bases from J; junction bases left unmatched: 4.